This T cell receptor beta chain was sequenced in a study of T-cell reconstitution after alpha-beta-depleted transplantation in children. Regarding the study as a whole: Several patients had high TCRbeta diversity at day 60; it came from surviving recipient T cells and thymic progenitors. T-cell counts and diversity at one year post-transplant came mainly from newly produced T cells. Alpha-beta T cells present about two months after transplant were reported to originate from several hundred expanded graft clones.

Researchers prepared the TCRbeta library using unique molecular identifiers, the study reports. TCRdb analysed the PCR reads with MiXCR anew, one entry per CDR3 protein. In the table there are over 400,000 distinct CDR3 sequences, over 40% of which are singletons. Unmatched junction bases numbered 2, after V lost 1 base and J lost 1 base. CDR3 size: 15 residues. Germline V gene data show CDR1 as SGHDT and CDR2 as YYEEEE. Regarding this clonotype: No antigen is known for it.

The chain recombines TRBV5-6 with TRBJ2-3; 8 bases fit TRBD2. The TCR originated in a girl aged 2 to 9 with aplastic anemia, due to receive a stem cell transplant. The sample consisted of PBMCs, taken before TCRalphabeta/CD19-depleted stem cell transplant. As DNA, the CDR3 is TGTGCCAGCAGCTTGCCGGGACTAGGCACAGATACGCAGTATTTT. Translating gives CASSLPGLGTDTQYF.